The 23 T cell receptor beta chains below all came from one sample that was sequenced in a study of blood T cell repertoires in COVID-19. TCRdb's copy holds only in-frame clones and misses some; the assay was immunoSEQ multiplex PCR. Of 200,000 to 300,000 clones listed, 87% are singletons. The sequenced sample was PBMCs or T cells enriched from blood (not recorded which). All receptors derive from a woman aged 25 to 39 with acute COVID-19.

The V and J genes are TRBV4-3 and TRBJ2-7; 10 positions match TRBD2. In germline, CDR1 is LGHNA, CDR2 YSLEER. V trimming: 1 base; J trimming: 6 bases; junction bases outside the gene matches: 0. The CDR3 totals 13 residues. The CDR3 DNA reads TGCGCCAGCAGCCAAGGACTAGCGGGCGAGCAGTACTTC. It yields the protein CASSQGLAGEQYF.

As for this clone: Other DNA sequences in this specimen translate into the identical CDR3. CDR3 protein: CASSPQWTGNTEAFF. Here the CDR3 DNA reads TGTGCCAGCTCACCACAGTGGACGGGAAACACTGAAGCTTTCTTT. This rearrangement joins TRBV18 to TRBJ1-1; D is undetermined. Trimming left V 1 base short and J 2 bases short, with 11 bases between. Germline loops: CDR1 KGHSH, CDR2 LQKENI. The CDR3 sequence is 15 residues long.

The chain employs TRBV29-1 and TRBJ2-2; 11 bases are shared with TRBD2. Germline-derived CDR1 and CDR2 are SQVTM and ANQGSEA. The CDR3 runs to 15 residues. V lost 1 base to trimming and J lost 4 bases; unmatched junction nucleotides: 2. The CDR3 DNA reads as TGCAGCGTTGAAGTTGGGACTAGCGGCACCGGGGAGCTGTTTTTT. Its protein is CSVEVGTSGTGELFF.

The gene calls are TRBV27 and TRBJ2-1, with 8 bases fitting TRBD2. CDR1 is MNHEY, CDR2 SMNVEV, per germline (reference sequence). V dropped 5 bases and J dropped 2; count of bases not matched to a gene: 11. This CDR3 comprises 17 residues. This chain's CDR3 is CASSTWPLAGTYNEQFF. The CDR3 DNA sequence: TGTGCCAGCAGTACCTGGCCCTTAGCGGGAACCTACAATGAGCAGTTCTTC.

The chain carries TRBV7-8 and TRBJ2-3; 11 positions match TRBD2. This CDR3 is built from 16 residues. Trimming cost V 1 base and J 3 bases; bases outside gene matches: 3. The germline V gene encodes CDR1 SGHVS and CDR2 FQNEAQ. The CDR3 protein is CASSLGGLAVTDTQYF. CDR3 DNA: TGTGCCAGCAGCTTAGGGGGACTAGCGGTGACAGATACGCAGTATTTT.

This clone turned up a few times. Additional DNA sequences in this sample encode the identical CDR3. The chain couples TRBV12-3 or TRBV12-4 to TRBJ1-5; no firm D call. The V end was cut by 5 bases, the J end by 7 bases, with 12 bases between. This CDR3 is 13 amino acids long. The DNA for the CDR3 is TGTGCCAGCAGTCTCGGCCGAGGACAGCCCCAGCATTTT. Amino acid sequence: CASSLGRGQPQHF.

The chain recombines TRBV2 with TRBJ1-3; 7 bases are shared with TRBD1. CDR1 SNHLY and CDR2 FYNNEI come from the germline V gene. The CDR3 totals 14 residues. The J segment lost 4 bases and the V segment lost 6 bases, leaving 6 bases of the junction unmatched. CDR3 region: CASRQGGAGNTIYF. The CDR3 bases are TGTGCCAGCAGACAAGGGGGCGCGGGAAACACCATATATTTT.

The chain recombines TRBV19 with TRBJ2-7; a possible D gene is TRBD2 (5 bases). The CDR3 loop spans 15 amino acids. Trimming removed 2 bases at V and 1 base at J, with 12 bases between. Germline V lookup: CDR1 LNHDA, CDR2 SQIVND (reference sequence). This CDR3 reads CASSISGLESYEQYF. CDR3 DNA sequence: TGTGCCAGTAGTATAAGCGGTCTAGAATCCTACGAGCAGTACTTC.

The chain uses TRBV6-4 and TRBJ2-1; D may be TRBD2 (5 bases). This CDR3 spans 14 amino acids. The V end lost 3 bases, the J end lost 7 bases, and 13 bases lay between the germline ends. Germline V gene data show CDR1 as MRHNA and CDR2 as SNTAGT. DNA for the CDR3: TGTGCCAGCAGTGAAGGGAGTGATAGGAATGAGCAGTTCTTC. As protein: CASSEGSDRNEQFF.

This chain connects TRBV7-2 to TRBJ1-6; D not certain. Germline lookup yields CDR1 SGHTA and CDR2 FQGNSA. Trimming took off 6 bases at V and 4 bases at J, with 7 bases between the two ends. The CDR3 is made up of 13 amino acids. The CDR3, as DNA: TGTGCCAGCAGTCCAATTTATAATTCACCCCTCCACTTT. Translation: CASSPIYNSPLHF.

The genes are TRBV3-1 (or the pseudogene TRBV3-2) and TRBJ2-1; the match to TRBD2 covers 7 bases. Germline V gene sequence: CDR1 LGHDT, CDR2 YNNKEL (reference sequence). Losses at the gene ends were 0 bases for V and 2 bases for J; bases not matched to a gene: 4. There are 16 residues in the CDR3. This CDR3 reads CASSQEGAGTYNEQFF. The CDR3 bases are TGTGCCAGCAGCCAAGAAGGAGCGGGGACCTACAATGAGCAGTTCTTC.

The rearrangement links TRBV7-6 to TRBJ2-7; 7 positions agree with TRBD1. CDR1 is SGHVS, CDR2 FNYEAQ, per germline. V trimming: 5 bases; J trimming: 4 bases; junction bases outside the gene matches: 8. CDR3 size: 14 residues. CDR3 region: CASSPQGTEYEQYF. CDR3 coding DNA: TGTGCCAGCAGCCCCCAAGGGACAGAATACGAGCAGTACTTC.

V and J are TRBV7-2 and TRBJ1-5, with 8 nucleotides matching TRBD1. Germline CDR1 and CDR2: SGHTA and FQGNSA. V lost 5 bases to trimming and J lost 3 bases; unmatched junction nucleotides: 12. CDR3 size: 17 residues. The CDR3 loop reads CASSARTGPRSNQPQHF. The CDR3 DNA reads TGTGCCAGCAGCGCCCGGACAGGGCCGCGATCCAATCAGCCCCAGCATTTT.

The chain employs TRBV2 and TRBJ2-7, with D unclear. The V gene lost 2 bases and the J gene lost 7 bases, with 12 bases spanning the gap. Germline CDR1 SNHLY, CDR2 FYNNEI. CDR3 length: 13 residues. The CDR3 DNA reads TGTGCCAGCAGTGAAACCTTTTTGCGTGAGCAGTACTTC. This encodes CASSETFLREQYF. The full variable domain, completed using reference TRBV2 and TRBJ2-7, is EPEVTQTPSHQVTQMGQEVILRCVPISNHLYFYWYRQILGQKVEFLVSFYNNEISEKSEIFDDQFSVERPDGSNFTLKIRSTKLEDSAMYFCASSETFLREQYFGPGTRLTVT.

The CDR3 sequence is CASRQGYSNQPQHF. Here the CDR3 DNA reads TGTGCCAGTAGACAGGGGTATAGCAATCAGCCCCAGCATTTT. V and J are TRBV19 and TRBJ1-5, with 7 bases fitting TRBD1. The germline CDR1 and CDR2 sequences are LNHDA and SQIVND (reference sequence). This CDR3 comprises 14 residues. V lost 6 bases, J lost 0 bases, and 2 bases stayed unmatched.

This sequence joins TRBV19 and TRBJ2-3; D might be TRBD2 (6 bases). Trimming removed 2 bases from V and 4 bases from J, with 13 bases in between. In germline, CDR1 is LNHDA, CDR2 SQIVND (reference sequence). The CDR3 consists of 15 residues. This CDR3 reads CASSITGGRADTQYF. The CDR3 nucleotides are TGTGCCAGTAGTATAACCGGGGGACGGGCAGATACGCAGTATTTT.

In this sample, this clone turned up a few times. The chain carries TRBV6-2 or TRBV6-3 and TRBJ1-2; maybe TRBD1 (5 bases). V dropped 6 bases and J dropped 2 bases, with 10 bases sitting between them. CDR1 is MNHEY and CDR2 is SVGEGT in the germline V gene. The CDR3 has 13 amino acids. As DNA, the CDR3 is TGTGCCAGCAGCCGACAGAACAACTATGGCTACACCTTC. This encodes CASSRQNNYGYTF.

J is TRBJ1-2 and V is TRBV4-3; a weak D match, TRBD1 (6 bases). Trimming removed 5 bases at V and 8 bases at J, with 12 bases between. Germline CDR1 reads LGHNA; CDR2 reads YSLEER. This CDR3 has 12 amino acids. The chain's CDR3 is CASSGGGWGYTF. The CDR3 nucleotides are TGCGCCAGCAGCGGGGGGGGCTGGGGCTACACCTTC.

The V call is TRBV2, the J call TRBJ1-1; tentatively, D is TRBD1 (5 bases). Trimming left V 3 bases short and J 1 base short, with 9 bases between. Germline V gives CDR1 SNHLY, CDR2 FYNNEI. CDR3 length: 14 amino acids. This CDR3 is CASSEGGGNTEAFF. In nucleotides, the CDR3 is TGTGCCAGCAGTGAGGGGGGAGGGAACACTGAAGCTTTCTTT. The variable domain in full, completed from reference TRBV2 and TRBJ1-1, reads EPEVTQTPSHQVTQMGQEVILRCVPISNHLYFYWYRQILGQKVEFLVSFYNNEISEKSEIFDDQFSVERPDGSNFTLKIRSTKLEDSAMYFCASSEGGGNTEAFFGQGTRLTVV.

The gene calls are TRBV5-1 and TRBJ2-2; D is unclear. This CDR3 contains 12 residues. V was pared by 0 bases and J by 8 bases, with 5 bases between. CDR1 and CDR2 (germline): SGHRS, YFSETQ. Here the CDR3 reads CASSLVSGELFF. The CDR3 DNA follows: TGCGCCAGCAGCTTGGTGTCTGGGGAGCTGTTTTTT.

The J gene is TRBJ2-5, the V gene TRBV12-5, with D tentatively TRBD1 (5 bases). The germline V and J ends were trimmed by 1 base and 0 bases, with 12 bases remaining between them. Per germline, CDR1 LGHNT and CDR2 FRNRAP. This CDR3 is 16 amino acids long. The CDR3 nucleotides read TGTGCTAGTGGTTTGGGCAGGGTATTAAACCAAGAGACCCAGTACTTC. It codes for CASGLGRVLNQETQYF.

The chain recombines TRBV12-3 or TRBV12-4 with TRBJ1-2; D is undetermined. The length of the CDR3 is 13 residues. With 4 bases removed from V and 4 bases from J, the gap between germline ends came to 10 bases. CDR3 loop: CASSWSRPYGYTF. In DNA form, the CDR3 reads TGTGCCAGCAGTTGGTCGCGTCCCTATGGCTACACCTTC.

The chain links TRBV9 to TRBJ2-3; no firm D call. The CDR3 sequence is 15 residues long. The germline CDR1 and CDR2 sequences are SGDLS and YYNGEE. Trimming left V 0 bases short and J 0 bases short, with 8 bases between. In nucleotides, the CDR3 is TGTGCCAGCAGCGTAGTCCCGAGTAGCACAGATACGCAGTATTTT. This encodes CASSVVPSSTDTQYF.